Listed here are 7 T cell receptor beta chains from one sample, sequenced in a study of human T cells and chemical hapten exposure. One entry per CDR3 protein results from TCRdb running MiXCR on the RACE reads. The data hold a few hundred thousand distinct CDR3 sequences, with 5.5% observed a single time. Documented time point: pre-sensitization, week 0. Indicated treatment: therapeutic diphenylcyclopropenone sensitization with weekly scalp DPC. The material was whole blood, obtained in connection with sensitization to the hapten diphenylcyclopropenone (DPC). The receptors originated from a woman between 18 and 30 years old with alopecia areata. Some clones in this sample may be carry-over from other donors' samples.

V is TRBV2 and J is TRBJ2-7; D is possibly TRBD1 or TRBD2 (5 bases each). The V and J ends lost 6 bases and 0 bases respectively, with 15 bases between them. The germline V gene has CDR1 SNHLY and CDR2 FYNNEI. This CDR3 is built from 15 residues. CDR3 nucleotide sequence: TGTGCCAGCAGACCCAGAGGGGCCTTCTCCTACGAGCAGTACTTC. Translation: CASRPRGAFSYEQYF.

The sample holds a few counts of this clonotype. The CDR3 sequence is CASSYEMNRLNTEAFF. The CDR3 DNA reads TGTGCCAGCAGTTACGAAATGAACAGACTTAACACTGAAGCTTTCTTT. The chain carries TRBV6-2 or TRBV6-3 and TRBJ1-1; D remains unclear. The V gene's germline CDR1 is MNHEY and CDR2 SVGEGT. The CDR3 spans 16 residues. Deletions cut 2 bases from V and 2 bases from J, with 15 bases between.

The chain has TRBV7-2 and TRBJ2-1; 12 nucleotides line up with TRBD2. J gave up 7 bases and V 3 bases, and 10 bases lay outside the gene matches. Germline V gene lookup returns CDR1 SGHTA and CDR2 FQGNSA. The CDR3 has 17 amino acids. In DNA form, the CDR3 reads TGTGCCAGCAGCTTGTATCTAGCGGGGGGGCTTGCGAATGAGCAGTTCTTC. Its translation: CASSLYLAGGLANEQFF.

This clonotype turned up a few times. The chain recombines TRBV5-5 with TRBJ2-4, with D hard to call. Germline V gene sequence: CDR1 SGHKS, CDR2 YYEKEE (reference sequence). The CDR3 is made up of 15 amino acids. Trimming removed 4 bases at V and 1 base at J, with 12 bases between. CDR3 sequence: CASSPYGVAKNIQYF. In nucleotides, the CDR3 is TGTGCCAGCAGCCCTTACGGAGTCGCCAAAAACATTCAGTACTTC.

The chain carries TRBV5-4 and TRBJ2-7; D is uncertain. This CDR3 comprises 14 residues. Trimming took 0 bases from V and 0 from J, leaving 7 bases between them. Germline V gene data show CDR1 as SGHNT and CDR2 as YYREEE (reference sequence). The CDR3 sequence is CASSLVGPSYEQYF. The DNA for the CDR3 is TGTGCCAGCAGCTTGGTCGGGCCCTCCTACGAGCAGTACTTC.

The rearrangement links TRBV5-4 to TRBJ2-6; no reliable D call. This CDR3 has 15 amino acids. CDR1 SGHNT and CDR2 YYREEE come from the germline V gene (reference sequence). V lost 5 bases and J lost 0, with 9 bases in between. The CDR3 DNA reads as TGTGCCAGCAGACAGACTGGCTCTGGGGCCAACGTCCTGACTTTC. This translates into CASRQTGSGANVLTF.

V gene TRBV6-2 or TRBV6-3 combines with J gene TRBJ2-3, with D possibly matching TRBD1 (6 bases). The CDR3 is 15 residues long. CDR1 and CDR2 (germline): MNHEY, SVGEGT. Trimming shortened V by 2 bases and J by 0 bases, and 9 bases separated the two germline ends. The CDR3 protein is CASSYRQASTDTQYF. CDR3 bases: TGTGCCAGCAGTTACCGACAGGCTAGCACAGATACGCAGTATTTT.